This T cell receptor beta chain was recovered during a study of control samples from healthy donors and cancer patients. Data came from immunoSEQ multiplex PCR; TCRdb stores just in-frame clones and leaves some out. The data hold 91,000 or so clones, with approximately 91% observed a single time. The CDR3 runs 15 residues. Germline-derived CDR1 and CDR2 are LNHDA and SQIVND (reference sequence). The germline V and J ends were trimmed by 6 bases and 10 bases, with 24 bases remaining between them. This rearrangement joins TRBV19 to TRBJ1-2; perhaps TRBD1 as D (6 bases). The sequence derives from a woman aged 25 to 39 in good health. Sequenced material: blood. DNA of the CDR3: TGTGCCAGTAGACCAGACGGGGGACAACCATCCCACTACACCTTC. It translates to CASRPDGGQPSHYTF.